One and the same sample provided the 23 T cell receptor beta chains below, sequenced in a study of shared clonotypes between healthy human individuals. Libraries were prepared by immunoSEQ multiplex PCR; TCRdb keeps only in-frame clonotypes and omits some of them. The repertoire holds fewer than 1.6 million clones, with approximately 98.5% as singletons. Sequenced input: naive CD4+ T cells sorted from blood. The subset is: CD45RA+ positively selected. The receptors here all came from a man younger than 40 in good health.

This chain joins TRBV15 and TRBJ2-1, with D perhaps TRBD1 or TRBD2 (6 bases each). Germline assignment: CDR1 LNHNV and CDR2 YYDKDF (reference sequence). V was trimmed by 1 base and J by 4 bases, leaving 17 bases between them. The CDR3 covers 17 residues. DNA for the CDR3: TGTGCCACCAGCAGAGGGGGGGCCCTCGGTGGTTACAATGAGCAGTTCTTC. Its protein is CATSRGGALGGYNEQFF.

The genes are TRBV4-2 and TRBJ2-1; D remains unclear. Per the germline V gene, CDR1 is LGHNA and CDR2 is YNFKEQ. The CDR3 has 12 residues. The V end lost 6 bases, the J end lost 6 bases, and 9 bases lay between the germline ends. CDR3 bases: TGTGCCAGCAGAGGAGTACCCAATGAGCAGTTCTTC. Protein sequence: CASRGVPNEQFF.

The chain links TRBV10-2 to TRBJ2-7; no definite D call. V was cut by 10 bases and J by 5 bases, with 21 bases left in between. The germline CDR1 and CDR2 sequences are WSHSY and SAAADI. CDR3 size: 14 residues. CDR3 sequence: CATKPLDKVDEQYF. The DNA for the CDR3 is TGCGCCACCAAACCCCTCGACAAGGTGGACGAGCAGTACTTC.

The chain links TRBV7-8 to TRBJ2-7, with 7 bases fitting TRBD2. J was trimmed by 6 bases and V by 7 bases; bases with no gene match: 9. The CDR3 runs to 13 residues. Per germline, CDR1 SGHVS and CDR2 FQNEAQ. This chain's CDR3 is CASTQGLSGEQYF. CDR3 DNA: TGTGCCAGCACCCAGGGACTATCGGGCGAGCAGTACTTC.

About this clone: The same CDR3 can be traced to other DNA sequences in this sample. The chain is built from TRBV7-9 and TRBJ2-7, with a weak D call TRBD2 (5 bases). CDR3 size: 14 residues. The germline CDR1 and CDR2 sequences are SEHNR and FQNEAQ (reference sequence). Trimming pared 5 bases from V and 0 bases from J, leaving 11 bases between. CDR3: CASSRGGSSYEQYF. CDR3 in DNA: TGTGCCAGCAGCCGCGGTGGGAGCTCCTACGAGCAGTACTTC.

The CDR3 reads CASSPHLRGKNTGELFF. The CDR3 nucleotides are TGTGCCAGTAGTCCTCATCTCAGGGGGAAGAACACCGGGGAGCTGTTTTTT. The rearrangement links TRBV19 to TRBJ2-2; TRBD1 agrees at 7 bases. The CDR3 has 17 amino acids. CDR1 and CDR2 (germline): LNHDA, SQIVND (reference sequence). Germline trimming cut 5 bases from V and 1 base from J; bases unmatched to any gene: 10.

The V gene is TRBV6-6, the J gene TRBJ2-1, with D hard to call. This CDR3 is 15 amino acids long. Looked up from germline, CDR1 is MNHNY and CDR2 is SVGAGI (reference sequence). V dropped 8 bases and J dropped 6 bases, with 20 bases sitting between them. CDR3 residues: CASAESWVTGNEQFF. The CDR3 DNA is TGTGCCAGCGCGGAGAGCTGGGTTACTGGCAATGAGCAGTTCTTC.

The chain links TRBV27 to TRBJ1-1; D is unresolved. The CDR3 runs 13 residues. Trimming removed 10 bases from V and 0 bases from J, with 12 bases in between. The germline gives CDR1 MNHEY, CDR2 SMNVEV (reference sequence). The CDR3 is CAIARGMNTEAFF. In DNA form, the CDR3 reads TGTGCCATCGCGAGAGGAATGAACACTGAAGCTTTCTTT.

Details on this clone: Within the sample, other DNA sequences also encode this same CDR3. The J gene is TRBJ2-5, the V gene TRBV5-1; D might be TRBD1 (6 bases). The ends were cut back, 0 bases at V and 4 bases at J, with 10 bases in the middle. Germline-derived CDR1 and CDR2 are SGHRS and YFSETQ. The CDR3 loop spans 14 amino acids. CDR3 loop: CASSLAGVRETQYF. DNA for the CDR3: TGCGCCAGCAGCTTGGCAGGGGTCCGAGAGACCCAGTACTTC.

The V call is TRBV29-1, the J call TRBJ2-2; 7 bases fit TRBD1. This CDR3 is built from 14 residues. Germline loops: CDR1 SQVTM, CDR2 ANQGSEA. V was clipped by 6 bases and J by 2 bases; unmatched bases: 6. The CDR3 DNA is TGCAGCGTCTTGACAGGGATAAACACCGGGGAGCTGTTTTTT. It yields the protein CSVLTGINTGELFF.

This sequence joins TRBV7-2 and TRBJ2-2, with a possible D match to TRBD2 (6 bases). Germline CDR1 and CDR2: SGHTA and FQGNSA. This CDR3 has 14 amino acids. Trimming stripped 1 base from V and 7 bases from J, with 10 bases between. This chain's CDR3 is CASSLGDSSGELFF. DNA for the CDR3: TGTGCCAGCAGCTTAGGGGACTCTAGCGGGGAGCTGTTTTTT.

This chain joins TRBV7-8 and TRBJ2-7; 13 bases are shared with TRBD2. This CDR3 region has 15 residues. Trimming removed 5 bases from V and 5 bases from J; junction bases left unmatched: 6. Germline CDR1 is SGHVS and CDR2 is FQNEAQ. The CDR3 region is CASSRTSGSLNEQYF. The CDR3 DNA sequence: TGTGCCAGCAGCCGGACTAGCGGGAGCCTCAACGAGCAGTACTTC.

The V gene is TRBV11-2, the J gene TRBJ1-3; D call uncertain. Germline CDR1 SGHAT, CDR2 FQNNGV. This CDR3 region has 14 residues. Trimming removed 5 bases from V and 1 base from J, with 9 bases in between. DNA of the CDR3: TGTGCCAGCAGCCGCGGAATTTCTGGAAACACCATATATTTT. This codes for CASSRGISGNTIYF.

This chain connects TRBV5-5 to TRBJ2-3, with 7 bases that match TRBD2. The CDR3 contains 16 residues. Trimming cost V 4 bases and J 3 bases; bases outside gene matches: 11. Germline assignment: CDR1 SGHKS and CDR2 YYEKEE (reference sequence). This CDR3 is CASSPITGGRTDTQYF. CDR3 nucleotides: TGTGCCAGCAGCCCGATAACGGGAGGTCGGACAGATACGCAGTATTTT.

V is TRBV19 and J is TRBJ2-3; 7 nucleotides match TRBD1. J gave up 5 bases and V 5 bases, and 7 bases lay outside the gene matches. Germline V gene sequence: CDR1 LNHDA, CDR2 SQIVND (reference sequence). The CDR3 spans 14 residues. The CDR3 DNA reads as TGTGCCAGTAGTTTTGACAGGGCCAGAGATACGCAGTATTTT. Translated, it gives CASSFDRARDTQYF.

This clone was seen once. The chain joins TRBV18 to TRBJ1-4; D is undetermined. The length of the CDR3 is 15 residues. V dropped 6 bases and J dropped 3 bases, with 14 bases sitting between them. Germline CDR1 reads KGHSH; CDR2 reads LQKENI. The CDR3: CASSPGGMANEKLFF. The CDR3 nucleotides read TGTGCCAGCTCCCCCGGTGGGATGGCTAATGAAAAACTGTTTTTT.

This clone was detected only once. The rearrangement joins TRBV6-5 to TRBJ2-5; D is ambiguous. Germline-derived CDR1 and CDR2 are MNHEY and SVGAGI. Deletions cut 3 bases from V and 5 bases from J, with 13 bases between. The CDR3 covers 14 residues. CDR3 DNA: TGTGCCAGCAGTTATGAGCTAGGGCGGGAGACCCAGTACTTC. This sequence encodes CASSYELGRETQYF.

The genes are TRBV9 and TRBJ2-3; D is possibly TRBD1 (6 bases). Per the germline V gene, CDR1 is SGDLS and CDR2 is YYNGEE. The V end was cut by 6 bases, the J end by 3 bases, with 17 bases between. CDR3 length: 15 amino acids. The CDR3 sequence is CASTPTQGPTDTQYF. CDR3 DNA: TGTGCCAGCACCCCCACACAGGGCCCTACAGATACGCAGTATTTT. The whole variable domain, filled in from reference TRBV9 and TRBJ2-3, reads DSGVTQTPKHLITATGQRVTLRCSPRSGDLSVYWYQQSLDQGLQFLIQYYNGEERAKGNILERFSAQQFPDLHSELNLSSLELGDSALYFCASTPTQGPTDTQYFGPGTRLTVL.

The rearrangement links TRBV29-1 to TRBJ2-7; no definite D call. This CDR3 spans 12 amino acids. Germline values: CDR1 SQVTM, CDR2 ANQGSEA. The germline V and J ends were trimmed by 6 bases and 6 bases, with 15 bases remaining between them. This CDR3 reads CSVTPLVGEQYF. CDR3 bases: TGCAGCGTCACCCCTCTAGTAGGCGAGCAGTACTTC.

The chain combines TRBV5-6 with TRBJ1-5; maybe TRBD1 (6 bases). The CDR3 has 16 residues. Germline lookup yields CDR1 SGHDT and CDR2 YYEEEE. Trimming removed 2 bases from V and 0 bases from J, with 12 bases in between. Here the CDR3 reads CASSFGGGHSNQPQHF. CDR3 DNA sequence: TGTGCCAGCAGCTTTGGGGGGGGCCATAGCAATCAGCCCCAGCATTTT.

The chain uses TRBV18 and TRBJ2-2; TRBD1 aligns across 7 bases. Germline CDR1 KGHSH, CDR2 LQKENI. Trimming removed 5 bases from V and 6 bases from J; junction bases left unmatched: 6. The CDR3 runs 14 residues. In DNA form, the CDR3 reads TGTGCCAGCTCATCTCAGCAGGGGGCCGGGGAGCTGTTTTTT. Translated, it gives CASSSQQGAGELFF.

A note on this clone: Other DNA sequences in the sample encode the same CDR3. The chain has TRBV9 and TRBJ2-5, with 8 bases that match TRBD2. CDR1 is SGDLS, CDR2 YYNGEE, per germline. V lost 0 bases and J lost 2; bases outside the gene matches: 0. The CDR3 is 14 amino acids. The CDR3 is CASSVVAGQETQYF. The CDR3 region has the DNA TGTGCCAGCAGCGTAGTAGCGGGGCAAGAGACCCAGTACTTC.

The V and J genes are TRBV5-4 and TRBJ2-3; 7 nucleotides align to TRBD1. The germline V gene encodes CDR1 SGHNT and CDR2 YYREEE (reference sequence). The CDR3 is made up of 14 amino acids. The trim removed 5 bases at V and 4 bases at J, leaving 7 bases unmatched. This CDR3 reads CASRIRQGPDTQYF. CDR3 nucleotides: TGTGCCAGCAGGATTAGACAGGGACCAGATACGCAGTATTTT.